This T cell receptor (beta chain) is from a study of T-cell reconstitution after alpha-beta-depleted transplantation in children. The germline gives CDR1 LNHNV, CDR2 YYDKDF (reference sequence). V was pared by 0 bases and J by 1 base, with 7 bases between. The CDR3 contains 14 residues. The authors prepared the TCRbeta library with unique molecular identifiers. MiXCR, run by TCRdb on the PCR reads, gives a single entry per CDR3 protein. The data contain about 460,000 distinct CDR3 sequences, roughly an eighth of them singletons. Material: PBMCs from the stem cell graft donor, obtained from the stem cell graft. The receptor was isolated from a human donor who donated a stem cell graft to a child with combined immunodeficiency. The V gene is TRBV15, the J gene TRBJ2-7; D gene uncertain. The DNA for the CDR3 is TGTGCCACCAGCAGAGACCACAGTTCCTACGAGCAGTACTTC. Translation gives CATSRDHSSYEQYF.